The present TCR beta chain was sequenced within a study of siplizumab effects on memory and regulatory T cells. Between the trimmed V and J ends, which lost 6 bases and 5 bases, there was a span of 8 bases. The CDR3 has 12 residues. CDR1 and CDR2 from the germline V gene are SNHLY and FYNNEI. Regarding this clone: What it recognizes is unknown.

Sequencing used immunoSEQ multiplex PCR; TCRdb keeps in-frame clones, though not all of them. Of about 120,000 clones listed, approximately 92% are singletons. Study-wide results and caveats: Relative to controls at around 25%, mappable alloreactive CD4+ clones exhibited a mean Treg-derived proportion of approximately 70% with siplizumab. Siplizumab produced a significant reduction in alloreactive sequences that were traceable to unstimulated CD4+ memory cells. It seemed that naive T cells were more diverse than memory cells and were major contributors to the alloresponse. Unstimulated subsets were the mapping target of only a minor fraction of alloreactive clones.

The sequenced material came from CD4+ T cells sorted from blood. This clonotype was obtained from a human donor in good health. This sequence joins TRBV2 and TRBJ2-1, with D unclear. For the CDR3, the DNA is TGTGCCAGCAGACCCCTAGACAATGAGCAGTTCTTC. Translated, it gives CASRPLDNEQFF. Full variable domain (remainder filled in from reference TRBV2 and TRBJ2-1): EPEVTQTPSHQVTQMGQEVILRCVPISNHLYFYWYRQILGQKVEFLVSFYNNEISEKSEIFDDQFSVERPDGSNFTLKIRSTKLEDSAMYFCASRPLDNEQFFGPGTRLTVL.